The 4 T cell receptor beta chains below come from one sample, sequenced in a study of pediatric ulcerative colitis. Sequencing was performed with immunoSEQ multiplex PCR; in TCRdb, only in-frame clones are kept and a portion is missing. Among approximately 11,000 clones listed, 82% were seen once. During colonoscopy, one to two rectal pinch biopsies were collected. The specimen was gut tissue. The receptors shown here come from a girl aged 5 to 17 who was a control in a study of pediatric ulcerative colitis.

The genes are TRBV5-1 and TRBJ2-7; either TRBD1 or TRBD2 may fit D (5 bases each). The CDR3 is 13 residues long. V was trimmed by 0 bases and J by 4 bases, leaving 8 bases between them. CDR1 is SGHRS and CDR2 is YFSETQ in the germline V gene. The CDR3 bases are TGCGCCAGCAGCTTGGCCTGGGGGTACGAGCAGTACTTC. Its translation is CASSLAWGYEQYF.

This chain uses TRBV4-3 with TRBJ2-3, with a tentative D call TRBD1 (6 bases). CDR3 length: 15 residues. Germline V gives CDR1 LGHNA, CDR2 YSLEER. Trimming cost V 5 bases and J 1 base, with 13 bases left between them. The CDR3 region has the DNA TGCGCCAGCAGCTCAGGACAGCCTGGCACAGATACGCAGTATTTT. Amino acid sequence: CASSSGQPGTDTQYF.

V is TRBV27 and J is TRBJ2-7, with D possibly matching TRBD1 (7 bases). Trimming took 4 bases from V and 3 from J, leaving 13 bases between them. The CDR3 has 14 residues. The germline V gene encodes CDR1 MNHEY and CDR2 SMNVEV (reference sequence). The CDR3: CASSYRGLYYEQYF. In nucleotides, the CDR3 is TGTGCCAGCAGTTACAGGGGACTCTACTACGAGCAGTACTTC.

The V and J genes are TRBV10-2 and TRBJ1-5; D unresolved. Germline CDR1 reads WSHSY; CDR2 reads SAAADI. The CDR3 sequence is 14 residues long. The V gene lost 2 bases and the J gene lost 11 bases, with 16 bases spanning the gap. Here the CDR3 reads CASSEGVLSGAQHF. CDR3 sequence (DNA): TGCGCCAGCAGTGAGGGGGTCCTTTCCGGGGCCCAGCATTTT.